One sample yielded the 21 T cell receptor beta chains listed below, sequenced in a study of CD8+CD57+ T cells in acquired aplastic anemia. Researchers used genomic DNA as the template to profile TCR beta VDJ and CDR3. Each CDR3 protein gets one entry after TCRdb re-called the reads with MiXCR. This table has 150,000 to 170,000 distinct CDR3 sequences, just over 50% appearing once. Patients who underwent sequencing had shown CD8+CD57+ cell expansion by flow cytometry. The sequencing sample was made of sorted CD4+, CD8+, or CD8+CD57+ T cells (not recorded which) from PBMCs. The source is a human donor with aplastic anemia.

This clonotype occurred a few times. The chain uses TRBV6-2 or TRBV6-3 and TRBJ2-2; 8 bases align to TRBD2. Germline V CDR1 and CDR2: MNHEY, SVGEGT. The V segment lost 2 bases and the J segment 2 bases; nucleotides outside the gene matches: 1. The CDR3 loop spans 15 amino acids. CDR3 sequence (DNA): TGTGCCAGCAGTTACGGACTAGCCAACACCGGGGAGCTGTTTTTT. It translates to CASSYGLANTGELFF.

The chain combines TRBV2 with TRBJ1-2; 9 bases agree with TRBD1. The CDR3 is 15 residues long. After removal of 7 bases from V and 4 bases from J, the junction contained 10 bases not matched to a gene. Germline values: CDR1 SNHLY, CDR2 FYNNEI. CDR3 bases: TGTGCCAGCACTCCGGACAGGGGCGCTGGCTATGGCTACACCTTC. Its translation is CASTPDRGAGYGYTF.

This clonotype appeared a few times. The DNA for the CDR3 is TGCAGTGCTAGAGATCAGAGATTAGCGGGGGGGTTCTACCAAGAGACCCAGTACTTC. Translated, it gives CSARDQRLAGGFYQETQYF. This chain uses TRBV20-1 with TRBJ2-5, with 11 bases fitting TRBD2. V trimming: 0 bases; J trimming: 0 bases; junction bases outside the gene matches: 12. The CDR3 spans 19 residues. CDR1 DFQATT and CDR2 SNEGSKA come from the germline V gene (reference sequence).

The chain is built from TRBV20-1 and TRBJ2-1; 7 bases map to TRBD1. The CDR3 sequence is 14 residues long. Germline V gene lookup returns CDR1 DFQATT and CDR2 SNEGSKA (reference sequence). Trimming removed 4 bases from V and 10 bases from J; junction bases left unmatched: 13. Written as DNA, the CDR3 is TGCAGTGCTATCTCGAGACAGGGAAGGGACGAGCAGTTCTTC. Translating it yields CSAISRQGRDEQFF.

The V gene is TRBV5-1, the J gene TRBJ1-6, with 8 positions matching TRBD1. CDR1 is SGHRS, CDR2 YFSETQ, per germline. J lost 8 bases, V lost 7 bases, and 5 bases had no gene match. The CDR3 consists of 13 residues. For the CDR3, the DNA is TGCGCCAGCTGTGGACAGGGTGATTCACCCCTCCACTTT. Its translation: CASCGQGDSPLHF.

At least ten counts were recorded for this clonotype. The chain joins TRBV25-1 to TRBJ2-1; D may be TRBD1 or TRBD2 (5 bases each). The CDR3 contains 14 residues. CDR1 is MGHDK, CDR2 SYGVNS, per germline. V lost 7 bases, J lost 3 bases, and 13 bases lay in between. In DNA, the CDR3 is TGTGCCAGCACTAGGGGAGAGGGCTACAATGAGCAGTTCTTC. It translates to CASTRGEGYNEQFF.

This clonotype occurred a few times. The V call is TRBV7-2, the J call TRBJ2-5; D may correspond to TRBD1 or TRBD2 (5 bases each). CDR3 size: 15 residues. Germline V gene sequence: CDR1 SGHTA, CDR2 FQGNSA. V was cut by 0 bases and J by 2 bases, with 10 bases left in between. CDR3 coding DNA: TGTGCCAGCAGCTTAGCCCCGGGGCTTCAAGAGACCCAGTACTTC. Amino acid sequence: CASSLAPGLQETQYF.

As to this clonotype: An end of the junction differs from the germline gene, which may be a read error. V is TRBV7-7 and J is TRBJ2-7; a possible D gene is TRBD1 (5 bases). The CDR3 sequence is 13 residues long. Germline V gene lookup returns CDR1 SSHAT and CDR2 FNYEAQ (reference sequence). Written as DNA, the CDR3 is TGTGCTAGCAGCCGATTCCAGGGCTACGAGCAGTACTTC. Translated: CASSRFQGYEQYF.

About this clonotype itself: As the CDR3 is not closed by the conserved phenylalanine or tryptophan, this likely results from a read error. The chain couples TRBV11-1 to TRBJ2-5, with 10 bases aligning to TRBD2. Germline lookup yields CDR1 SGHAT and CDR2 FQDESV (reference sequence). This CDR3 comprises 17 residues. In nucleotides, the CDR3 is TGTGCCAGCAATCTAGCGGGGGCCACTTGGTACCAAGATACCCAGTACCTC. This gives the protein CASNLAGATWYQDTQYL.

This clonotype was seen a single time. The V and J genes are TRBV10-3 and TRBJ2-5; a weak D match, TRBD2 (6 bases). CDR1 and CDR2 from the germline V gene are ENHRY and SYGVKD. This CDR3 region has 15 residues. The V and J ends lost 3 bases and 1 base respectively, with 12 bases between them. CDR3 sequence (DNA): TGTGCCATCAGTGAAGGGTTGACTAGCCAAGAGACCCAGTACTTC. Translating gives CAISEGLTSQETQYF.

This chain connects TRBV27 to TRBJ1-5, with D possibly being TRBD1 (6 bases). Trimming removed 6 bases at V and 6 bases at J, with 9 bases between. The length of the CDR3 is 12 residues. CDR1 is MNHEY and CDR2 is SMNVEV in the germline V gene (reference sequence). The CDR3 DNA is TGTGCCAGCAGGAGGGGGAGTCAGCCCCAGCATTTT. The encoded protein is CASRRGSQPQHF.

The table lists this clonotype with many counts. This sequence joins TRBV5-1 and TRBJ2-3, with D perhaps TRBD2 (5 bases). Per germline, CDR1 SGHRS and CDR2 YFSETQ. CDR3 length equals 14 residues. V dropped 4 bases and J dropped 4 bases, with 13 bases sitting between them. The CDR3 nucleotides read TGCGCCAGCAGCCTGAACGTCGGGGCAGATACGCAGTATTTT. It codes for CASSLNVGADTQYF. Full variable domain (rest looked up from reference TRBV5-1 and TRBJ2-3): KAGVTQTPRYLIKTRGQQVTLSCSPISGHRSVSWYQQTPGQGLQFLFEYFSETQRNKGNFPGRFSGRQFSNSRSEMNVSTLELGDSALYLCASSLNVGADTQYFGPGTRLTVL.

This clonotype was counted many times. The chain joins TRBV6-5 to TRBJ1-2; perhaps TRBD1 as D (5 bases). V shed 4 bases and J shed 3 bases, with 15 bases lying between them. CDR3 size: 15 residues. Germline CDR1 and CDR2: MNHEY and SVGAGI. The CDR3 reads CASSSLRDGDYGYTF. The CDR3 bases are TGTGCCAGCAGTTCCCTCCGGGACGGAGACTATGGCTACACCTTC.

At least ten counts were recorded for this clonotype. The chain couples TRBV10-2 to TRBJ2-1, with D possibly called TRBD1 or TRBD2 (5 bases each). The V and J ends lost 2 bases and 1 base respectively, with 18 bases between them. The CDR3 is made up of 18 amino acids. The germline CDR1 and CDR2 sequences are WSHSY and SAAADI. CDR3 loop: CASSERGPGPRSYNEQFF. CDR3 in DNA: TGCGCCAGCAGTGAGAGGGGACCGGGGCCCAGATCCTACAATGAGCAGTTCTTC.

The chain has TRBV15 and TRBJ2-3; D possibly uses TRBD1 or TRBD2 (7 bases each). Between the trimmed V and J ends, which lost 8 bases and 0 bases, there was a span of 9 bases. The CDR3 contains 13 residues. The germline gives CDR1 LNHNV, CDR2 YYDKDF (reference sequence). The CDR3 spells CATQGGSTDTQYF. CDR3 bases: TGTGCCACCCAGGGGGGGAGCACAGATACGCAGTATTTT. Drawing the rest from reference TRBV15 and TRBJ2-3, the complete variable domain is DAMVIQNPRYQVTQFGKPVTLSCSQTLNHNVMYWYQQKSSQAPKLLFHYYDKDFNNEADTPDNFQSRRPNTSFCFLDIRSPGLGDTAMYLCATQGGSTDTQYFGPGTRLTVL.

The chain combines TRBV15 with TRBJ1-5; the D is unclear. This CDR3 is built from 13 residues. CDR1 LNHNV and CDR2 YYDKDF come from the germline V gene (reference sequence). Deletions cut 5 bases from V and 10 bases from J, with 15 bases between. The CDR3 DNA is TGTGCCACCAGCTACGGAAGCAGGCATCCCCAGCATTTT. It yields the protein CATSYGSRHPQHF.

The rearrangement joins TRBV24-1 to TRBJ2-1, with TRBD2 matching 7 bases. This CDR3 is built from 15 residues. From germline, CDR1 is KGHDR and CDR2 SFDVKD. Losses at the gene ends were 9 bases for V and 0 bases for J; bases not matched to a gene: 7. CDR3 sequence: CATLAGDGSYNEQFF. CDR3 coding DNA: TGTGCCACCCTGGCGGGAGACGGCTCCTACAATGAGCAGTTCTTC.

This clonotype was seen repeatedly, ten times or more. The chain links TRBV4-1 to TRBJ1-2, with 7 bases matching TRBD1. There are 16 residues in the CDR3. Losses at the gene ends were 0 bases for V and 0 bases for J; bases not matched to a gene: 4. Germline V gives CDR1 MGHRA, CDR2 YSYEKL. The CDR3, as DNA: TGCGCCAGCAGCCAAGAGAGGGGGCAAACTAACTATGGCTACACCTTC. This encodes CASSQERGQTNYGYTF.

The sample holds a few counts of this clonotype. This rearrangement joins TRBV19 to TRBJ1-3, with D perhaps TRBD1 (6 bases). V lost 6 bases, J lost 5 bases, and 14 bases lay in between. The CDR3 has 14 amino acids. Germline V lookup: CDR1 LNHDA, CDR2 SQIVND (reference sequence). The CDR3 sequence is CASSSTGNRNTIYF. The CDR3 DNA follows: TGTGCCAGTAGCTCGACAGGAAACAGAAACACCATATATTTT.

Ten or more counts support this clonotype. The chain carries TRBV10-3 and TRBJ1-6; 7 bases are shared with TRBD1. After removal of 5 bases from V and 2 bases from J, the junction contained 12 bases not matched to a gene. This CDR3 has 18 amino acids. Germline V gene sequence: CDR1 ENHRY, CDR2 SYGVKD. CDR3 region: CAISPGTASRAYNSPLHF. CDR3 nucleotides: TGTGCCATCAGTCCCGGGACAGCCTCTAGGGCCTATAATTCACCCCTCCACTTT.

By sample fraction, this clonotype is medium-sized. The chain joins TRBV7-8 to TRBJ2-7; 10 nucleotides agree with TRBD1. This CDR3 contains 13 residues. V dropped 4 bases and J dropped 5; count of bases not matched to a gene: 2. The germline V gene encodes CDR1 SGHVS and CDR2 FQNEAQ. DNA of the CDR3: TGTGCCAGCAGCTCCGGGACAGGGGACGAGCAGTACTTC. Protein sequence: CASSSGTGDEQYF.